Sequencing of this T cell receptor (beta chain) was carried out in a study of cytomegalovirus exposure and HLA in healthy donors. Findings and limits, study-wide: Sequencing artifact likely explains a cluster of highly shared sequence variants. With further analysis later on, most CMV-associated TCR beta chains appeared HLA-restricted.

A remark on this clone: Its cognate antigen is unknown.

The length of the CDR3 is 13 residues. CDR1 is SGHVS and CDR2 is FQNEAQ in the germline V gene. V shed 5 bases and J 4 bases; nucleotides not matched to a gene: 4. It was with 60 Vbeta and 13 Jbeta primers that the PCR ran. Sequencing used immunoSEQ multiplex PCR; TCRdb keeps in-frame clones, though not all of them. This listing includes some 180,000 clones. Sequencing was done on a sample of PBMCs. The receptor comes from a man younger than 45 in good health and CMV-seronegative. This chain joins TRBV7-8 and TRBJ1-2; 7 nucleotides match TRBD1. The CDR3 spells CASSVDRTYGYTF. In DNA, the CDR3 is TGTGCCAGCAGCGTGGACAGGACCTATGGCTACACCTTC.